These 28 T cell receptor beta chains were sequenced from one sample in a study of blood T cells in healthy people across ages. A J-beta primer mix and a sample-barcoded 5' primer were used in a second PCR of about 7 to 11 cycles. Each CDR3 protein gets one entry after TCRdb re-called the 5' RACE reads with MiXCR. The top ten hold 20% to 30% of the sample, which has hundreds of thousands of distinct CDR3 sequences, 56% seen once. The sample was blood. Every receptor here comes from a man aged 40-55 years in good health.

The J gene is TRBJ2-7, the V gene TRBV29-1; 9 bases are shared with TRBD1. TRBJ2-5 matches the DNA end more closely, so the J call is doubtful. There are 12 residues in the CDR3. Per germline, CDR1 SQVTM and CDR2 ANQGSEA. CDR3 in amino acids: CSGRQGEGTQYF. As DNA, the CDR3 is TGCAGCGGTCGACAGGGGGAGGGGACCCAGTACTTC.

The chain joins TRBV7-3 to TRBJ1-1; D might be TRBD1 (5 bases). The CDR3 is 14 residues long. Germline V gives CDR1 SGHTA, CDR2 FQGTGA. Between the trimmed V and J ends, which lost 8 bases and 6 bases, there was a span of 19 bases. The CDR3 region has the DNA TGTGCCAGCGTCAAATCTGGGGGGAGATCTGAAGCTTTCTTT. It translates to CASVKSGGRSEAFF.

With respect to this clonotype: Sequence at one end of the junction differs from germline and may be a read error. This sequence joins TRBV11-2 and TRBJ2-1; unclear D gene. This CDR3 spans 13 amino acids. Germline V gene data show CDR1 as SGHAT and CDR2 as FQNNGV. This chain's CDR3 is CASGLGLGNEQFF. Written as DNA, the CDR3 is TGTGCCAGCGGCTTAGGGCTGGGAAATGAGCAGTTCTTC.

The CDR3 sequence is CASSINQGCEQYF. The CDR3 DNA is TGTGCCAGTAGTATTAATCAGGGTTGCGAGCAGTACTTC. The chain carries TRBV19 and TRBJ2-7; TRBD1 is a possible D gene (5 bases). The CDR3 has 13 amino acids. Germline V gene sequence: CDR1 LNHDA, CDR2 SQIVND (reference sequence). Between the trimmed V and J ends, which lost 3 bases and 6 bases, there was a span of 12 bases. Drawing the rest from reference TRBV19 and TRBJ2-7, the complete variable domain is DGGITQSPKYLFRKEGQNVTLSCEQNLNHDAMYWYRQDPGQGLRLIYYSQIVNDFQKGDIAEGYSVSREKKESFPLTVTSAQKNPTAFYLCASSINQGCEQYFGPGTRLTVT.

This clonotype was seen a handful of times. The CDR3 here is CASSQLGSSYEQYF. DNA of the CDR3: TGTGCCAGCTCACAATTGGGTAGTTCCTACGAGCAGTACTTC. This sequence joins TRBV18 and TRBJ2-7; the D is unclear. Looked up from germline, CDR1 is KGHSH and CDR2 is LQKENI. Deletions cut 4 bases from V and 1 base from J, with 11 bases between. This CDR3 is 14 amino acids long.

This clonotype has a count of ten or more. The genes are TRBV4-3 and TRBJ2-1; 14 nucleotides agree with TRBD2. V was pared by 1 base and J by 10 bases, with 9 bases of the junction left unmatched. Germline V gene data show CDR1 as LGHNA and CDR2 as YSLEER. The CDR3 has 17 residues. As DNA, the CDR3 is TGCGCCAGCAGCCAAGGGGTGACTAGCGGGAGGGCAAGGGAGCAGTTCTTC. Translating gives CASSQGVTSGRAREQFF.

A few counts support this clonotype. The J gene is TRBJ2-3, the V gene TRBV24-1, with D perhaps matching TRBD1 (6 bases). The CDR3 sequence is 15 residues long. Germline CDR1 is KGHDR and CDR2 is SFDVKD. V dropped 4 bases and J dropped 3 bases, with 13 bases sitting between them. CDR3 in DNA: TGTGCCACCAGTGACTACTACGGACAGACAGATACGCAGTATTTT. Amino acid sequence: CATSDYYGQTDTQYF.

This clonotype appeared once. The V and J genes are TRBV18 and TRBJ2-4; no reliable D call. The DNA matches TRBJ2-5 better at its end, which makes the J call doubtful. The CDR3 extends over 13 amino acids. Germline assignment: CDR1 KGHSH and CDR2 LQKENI. CDR3 DNA sequence: TGTGCCAGCTCACGGGCATTTCAAGAGACCCAGTACTTC. This codes for CASSRAFQETQYF.

This clonotype was seen just once. The chain combines TRBV29-1 with TRBJ2-1; the D call may be TRBD1 or TRBD2 (5 bases each). The J call may not be correct, given that the DNA end is closer to TRBJ2-7. Germline lookup yields CDR1 SQVTM and CDR2 ANQGSEA. This CDR3 is built from 13 residues. CDR3 in amino acids: CSVWGSAYNEQYF. DNA of the CDR3: TGCAGCGTTTGGGGGAGCGCCTACAATGAGCAGTACTTC.

The V call is TRBV27, the J call TRBJ1-1, with 10 bases that match TRBD1. The CDR3 has 15 residues. Germline V CDR1 and CDR2: MNHEY, SMNVEV (reference sequence). Germline trimming cut 2 bases from V and 3 bases from J; bases unmatched to any gene: 3. The CDR3 bases are TGTGCCAGCAGTTTAGACAGGGGGCGGGACACTGAAGCTTTCTTT. This encodes CASSLDRGRDTEAFF.

The gene calls are TRBV29-1 and TRBJ2-7, with a possible D match to TRBD1 (6 bases). Trimming took 6 bases from V and 7 from J, leaving 25 bases between them. Germline CDR1 reads SQVTM; CDR2 reads ANQGSEA. This CDR3 comprises 15 residues. The CDR3 loop is CSVLRQANTFNEQYF. The CDR3 DNA reads as TGCAGCGTACTAAGACAGGCAAATACATTCAATGAGCAGTACTTC.

The chain couples TRBV7-2 to TRBJ2-5; weak D call: TRBD2 (5 bases). Germline CDR1 and CDR2: SGHTA and FQGNSA. CDR3 length equals 15 residues. V was clipped by 5 bases and J by 5 bases, with 18 bases between them. This CDR3 reads CASSLSPRVGETQYF. CDR3 nucleotide sequence: TGTGCCAGCAGCCTCAGCCCGAGGGTAGGGGAGACCCAGTACTTC.

This rearrangement joins TRBV6-5 to TRBJ2-7; possibly TRBD1 or TRBD2 for D (5 bases each). This CDR3 has 13 amino acids. The V and J ends lost 5 bases and 3 bases respectively, with 11 bases between them. The V gene's germline CDR1 is MNHEY and CDR2 SVGAGI. The CDR3 DNA follows: TGTGCCAGCAGTAAGGGACGGGACTACGAGCAGTACTTC. Its protein is CASSKGRDYEQYF.

The rearrangement joins TRBV7-9 to TRBJ1-2; D is undetermined. This CDR3 is built from 16 residues. Germline V gives CDR1 SEHNR, CDR2 FQNEAQ (reference sequence). Trimming removed 2 bases at V and 8 bases at J, with 21 bases between. CDR3 sequence (DNA): TGTGCCAGCAGCTTACCTGCTAGGGTAACCTTGAACGGCTACACCTTC. As protein: CASSLPARVTLNGYTF.

V usage is TRBV6-1 and J usage is TRBJ2-3, with D possibly being TRBD1 (5 bases). CDR1 and CDR2 from the germline V gene are MNHNS and SASEGT. CDR3 length: 15 amino acids. The V and J ends lost 3 bases and 7 bases respectively, with 17 bases between them. This chain's CDR3 is CASSDGRQPMHTQYF. The CDR3 DNA reads TGTGCCAGCAGTGACGGTAGACAGCCCATGCATACGCAGTATTTT.

The chain employs TRBV28 and TRBJ2-5, with a tentative D call TRBD2 (6 bases). TRBJ2-7 explains the end of the DNA better; the J call may be wrong. The CDR3 is 15 amino acids. Germline values: CDR1 MDHEN, CDR2 SYDVKM. The CDR3 sequence is CASSPSRGLSYEQYF. In DNA, the CDR3 is TGTGCCAGCAGTCCCTCCCGGGGACTCTCCTACGAGCAGTACTTC.

This clonotype came up a few times. V gene TRBV4-1 combines with J gene TRBJ2-7; D possibly corresponds to TRBD1 (6 bases). The CDR3 runs 13 residues. The V gene lost 0 bases and the J gene lost 4 bases, with 7 bases spanning the gap. The V gene's germline CDR1 is MGHRA and CDR2 YSYEKL. The CDR3 DNA reads TGCGCCAGCAGCCAAGAACAGGGTTACGAGCAGTACTTC. Residues: CASSQEQGYEQYF.

The CDR3 DNA sequence: TGCGCCAGCAGCCAATACTTCACTAGTACCTACGAGCAGTACTTC. Protein sequence: CASSQYFTSTYEQYF. The chain links TRBV4-1 to TRBJ2-7; possible D gene TRBD2, 5 bases. Germline V gives CDR1 MGHRA, CDR2 YSYEKL. V was clipped by 2 bases and J by 2 bases, with 13 bases between them. This CDR3 comprises 15 residues.

This clonotype has a handful of counts. The rearrangement links TRBV28 to TRBJ2-3; the D is unclear. The CDR3 extends over 17 amino acids. V was trimmed by 1 base and J by 1 base, leaving 15 bases between them. Germline V CDR1 and CDR2: MDHEN, SYDVKM. CDR3 amino acids: CASSLFVSGLGTDTQYF. The CDR3 nucleotides read TGTGCCAGCAGTTTATTTGTGTCTGGTCTAGGCACAGATACGCAGTATTTT.

The chain is built from TRBV28 and TRBJ2-1; 7 bases align to TRBD2. The tail of the sequence fits TRBJ2-7 better, so the J call may be wrong. The V gene's germline CDR1 is MDHEN and CDR2 SYDVKM. The CDR3 spans 14 residues. DNA of the CDR3: TGTGCCAGCAGTGCTGGGACTACCTACAATGAGCAGTACTTC. It encodes CASSAGTTYNEQYF.

This clonotype was detected a few times. The chain links TRBV27 to TRBJ2-1; 11 nucleotides align to TRBD2. CDR1 MNHEY and CDR2 SMNVEV come from the germline V gene (reference sequence). The trim removed 2 bases at V and 9 bases at J, leaving 12 bases unmatched. There are 17 residues in the CDR3. In DNA form, the CDR3 reads TGTGCCAGCAGTTTAGAACTAGCGGGAGTGGGGTTCGGTGAGCAGTTCTTC. Amino acids: CASSLELAGVGFGEQFF.

The chain recombines TRBV7-3 with TRBJ2-3; weak D call: TRBD2 (5 bases). Trimming pared 5 bases from V and 4 bases from J, leaving 13 bases between. There are 14 residues in the CDR3. Germline V CDR1 and CDR2: SGHTA, FQGTGA. The CDR3 spells CASSITGSADTQYF. The CDR3 nucleotides are TGTGCCAGCAGCATCACGGGGTCTGCAGATACGCAGTATTTT.

This chain uses TRBV20-1 with TRBJ1-2; D perhaps matches TRBD1 (6 bases). The V gene lost 0 bases and the J gene lost 8 bases, with 16 bases spanning the gap. CDR1 is DFQATT, CDR2 SNEGSKA, per germline (reference sequence). The CDR3 runs to 14 residues. DNA for the CDR3: TGCAGTGCTAGAGATGAACAGGGACAAGAGGGCTACACCTTC. Residues: CSARDEQGQEGYTF.

This clonotype was recorded only once. This rearrangement joins TRBV6-1 to TRBJ2-5, with TRBD2 matching 14 bases. Per germline, CDR1 MNHNS and CDR2 SASEGT. V was pared by 5 bases and J by 6 bases, with 8 bases of the junction left unmatched. This CDR3 has 16 residues. CDR3 residues: CASSPGTSGSMKTQYF. CDR3 nucleotide sequence: TGTGCCAGCAGTCCCGGGACTAGCGGGAGTATGAAGACCCAGTACTTC.

The chain couples TRBV14 to TRBJ2-7, with a possible D match to TRBD2 (6 bases). V was trimmed by 5 bases and J by 3 bases, leaving 11 bases between them. Looked up from germline, CDR1 is SGHDN and CDR2 is FVKESK. This CDR3 comprises 13 residues. DNA of the CDR3: TGTGCCAGCAGCGCGGGACCCTACTACGAGCAGTACTTC. Protein: CASSAGPYYEQYF.

This clonotype turned up a few times. The V and J genes are TRBV4-3 and TRBJ2-7; 12 bases agree with TRBD2. The CDR3 extends over 20 amino acids. Germline-derived CDR1 and CDR2 are LGHNA and YSLEER. Trimming cost V 0 bases and J 0 bases; bases outside gene matches: 12. The CDR3 region has the DNA TGCGCCAGCAGCCAAGAGAAAGGTCTAGCGGGAGGGCCGGCCTCCTACGAGCAGTACTTC. This translates into CASSQEKGLAGGPASYEQYF.

The rearrangement joins TRBV6-2 or TRBV6-3 to TRBJ1-2; D not certain. CDR3 size: 16 residues. Germline lookup yields CDR1 MNHEY and CDR2 SVGEGT. Between the trimmed V and J ends, which lost 0 bases and 2 bases, there was a span of 13 bases. The CDR3 protein is CASSYSGILRNYGYTF. CDR3 nucleotides: TGTGCCAGCAGTTACTCGGGAATCCTGCGGAACTATGGCTACACCTTC.

In its sample, this clonotype was seen a few times. The rearrangement joins TRBV3-1 to TRBJ1-2; D call uncertain. Per germline, CDR1 LGHDT and CDR2 YNNKEL (reference sequence). The CDR3 loop spans 13 amino acids. V lost 5 bases, J lost 2 bases, and 9 bases lay in between. CDR3 in amino acids: CASSDKANYGYTF. CDR3 nucleotides: TGTGCCAGCAGCGACAAAGCGAACTATGGCTACACCTTC.